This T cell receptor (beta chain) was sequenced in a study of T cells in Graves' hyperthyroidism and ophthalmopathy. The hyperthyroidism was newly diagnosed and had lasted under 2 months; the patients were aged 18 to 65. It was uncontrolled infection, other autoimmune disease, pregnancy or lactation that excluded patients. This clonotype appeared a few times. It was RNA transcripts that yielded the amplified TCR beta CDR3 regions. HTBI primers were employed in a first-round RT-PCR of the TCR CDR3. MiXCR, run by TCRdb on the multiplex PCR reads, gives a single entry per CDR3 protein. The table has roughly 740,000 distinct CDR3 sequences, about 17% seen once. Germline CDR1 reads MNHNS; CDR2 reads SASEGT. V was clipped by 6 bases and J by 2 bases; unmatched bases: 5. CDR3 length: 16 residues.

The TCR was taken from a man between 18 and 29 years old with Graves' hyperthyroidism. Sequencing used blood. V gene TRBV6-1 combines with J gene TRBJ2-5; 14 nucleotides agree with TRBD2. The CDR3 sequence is CASRPGLAGVQETQYF. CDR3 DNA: TGTGCCAGCAGGCCGGGACTAGCGGGAGTGCAAGAGACCCAGTACTTC.